This TCR beta chain was profiled in a study of CD8+ T cells in alopecia areata. This clone was found many times. RNA extraction and reverse transcription yielded cDNA as sequencing template. Profiled with immunoSEQ multiplex PCR; TCRdb holds only in-frame clones, not every one. Found here are 200,000 to 250,000 clones, roughly 57% of them singletons; the top ten hold approximately 0.44%. This receptor was obtained from a human donor with alopecia areata. The specimen comprised CD4+ T cells sorted from blood, sampled at week 0.

This CDR3 reads CASSRLDIYLIPINNEQFF. CDR3 bases: TGTGCCAGCAGCCGCCTGGACATCTACCTAATACCCATTAACAATGAGCAGTTCTTC. J is TRBJ2-1 and V is TRBV5-6; TRBD1 might be the D (5 bases). Germline CDR1 is SGHDT and CDR2 is YYEEEE. The CDR3 runs 19 residues. V was shortened by 4 bases and J by 5 bases, with 28 bases between the two germline ends.